A selection of T cell receptor beta chains follows, all from one sample in a study of T cell responses to AZD1222 COVID-19 vaccine. Here immunoSEQ multiplex PCR was the method, and the copy in TCRdb shows in-frame clones only, minus some. The table records about 110,000 clones, roughly 84% of them present only once. The sample here was peripheral blood, taken on day 0 of AZD1222 vaccination. The receptors were sampled from an adult in good health. CDR3s include the opening cysteine and the closing phenylalanine or tryptophan. A D gene is named only where the DNA matches it firmly. Rows give clone size only sometimes, using once, few, many, or a class for an expanded clone.

d_gene	v_gene	j_gene	abundance	CDR3nt	CDR3aa
TRBD2	TRBV6-2/TRBV6-3	TRBJ2-1	.	TGTGCCAGCAGTTACCCTGCGGCGGGAGTTTATGAGCAGTTCTTC	CASSYPAAGVYEQFF
TRBD1	TRBV29-1	TRBJ2-7	.	TGCAGCGTGAGGACAGGAGAGAGGGAGCAGTACTTC	CSVRTGEREQYF
.	TRBV2	TRBJ1-5	.	TGTGCCAGCAGTGGGGACGGAGACAATCAGCCCCAGCATTTT	CASSGDGDNQPQHF
.	TRBV2	TRBJ2-2	once	TGTGCCAGCGGACAGCTTTTAAACACCGGGGAGCTGTTTTTT	CASGQLLNTGELFF
.	TRBV6-6	TRBJ2-7	once	TGTGCCAGCAGCCCCGGGACATACGAGCAGTACTTC	CASSPGTYEQYF
TRBD1	TRBV2	TRBJ2-2	.	TGTGCCAGCAGGGGACAGGGGACCGGGGAGCTGTTTTTT	CASRGQGTGELFF
.	TRBV2	TRBJ1-1	.	TGTGCCAGCAGTCGGCTTACAGCGAACACTGAAGCTTTCTTT	CASSRLTANTEAFF
.	TRBV5-1	TRBJ1-3	.	TGCGCCAGCAGCTTGGCAGGGATTGGAAACACCATATATTTT	CASSLAGIGNTIYF
TRBD1	TRBV4-1	TRBJ1-5	.	TGCGCCAGCAGCCAAGGACAGGGCCTCTCTCCCCAGCATTTT	CASSQGQGLSPQHF
TRBD1	TRBV5-4	TRBJ1-5	.	TGTGCCAGCAGCTTACAGGGGATAGATCAGCCCCAGCATTTT	CASSLQGIDQPQHF
.	TRBV5-6	TRBJ1-4	.	TGTGCCAGCAGCCGAGCCCCCCGGGCTAATAATGAAAAACTGTTTTTT	CASSRAPRANNEKLFF
TRBD2	TRBV5-4	TRBJ2-7	.	TGTGCCAGCAGCTTGGTAGGTGAGCGGGGCCTCGAGCAGTACTTC	CASSLVGERGLEQYF
.	TRBV15	TRBJ1-1	.	TGTGCCACCAGCTGGAGGGGAGTTGAAGCTTTCTTT	CATSWRGVEAFF
TRBD2	TRBV6-6	TRBJ2-7	.	TGTGCCAGCACGACTAGCGGGAGCCGCGAGCAGTACTTC	CASTTSGSREQYF
.	TRBV7-2	TRBJ1-2	.	TGTGCCAGCAGCTTAGGGGGAGGTGGCTACACCTTC	CASSLGGGGYTF
TRBD1	TRBV28	TRBJ1-1	.	TGTGCCAGCAGTTTACTAGGACAGGGGGGAGCTGAAGCTTTCTTT	CASSLLGQGGAEAFF
TRBD2	TRBV28	TRBJ2-7	.	TGTGCCAGCAGGGGACTAGCCTCGACCTACGAGCAGTACTTC	CASRGLASTYEQYF
.	TRBV29-1	TRBJ1-1	.	TGCAGCGTTGAGGCGGGAATGAACACTGAAGCTTTCTTT	CSVEAGMNTEAFF
TRBD1	TRBV6-5	TRBJ1-1	.	TGTGCCAGCAGTTACAGGGGGCAGGTCAAGAACACTGAAGCTTTCTTT	CASSYRGQVKNTEAFF
TRBD2	TRBV9	TRBJ2-7	few	TGTGCCAGCAGCCGGACTAGCGGGTACTCCTACGAGCAGTACTTC	CASSRTSGYSYEQYF
.	TRBV6-2/TRBV6-3	TRBJ1-2	.	TGTGCCAGCACCCCGGGGCAGGGGCAAGGCTACACCTTC	CASTPGQGQGYTF
.	TRBV28	TRBJ1-1	.	TGTGCCAGCAGTGTGGGACCTATATACACTGAAGCTTTCTTT	CASSVGPIYTEAFF
TRBD1	TRBV18	TRBJ1-1	.	TGTGCCAGCTCAGCCGGACAGGGGAACACTGAAGCTTTCTTT	CASSAGQGNTEAFF
.	TRBV3-1/TRBV3-2	TRBJ1-1	.	TGTGCCAGCAGCCAAAACAGGATGATGAACACTGAAGCTTTCTTT	CASSQNRMMNTEAFF
.	TRBV3-1/TRBV3-2	TRBJ2-2	.	TGTGCCAGCAGCCCTCAAACCGGGGAGCTGTTTTTT	CASSPQTGELFF
.	TRBV12-3/TRBV12-4	TRBJ2-2	.	TGTGCCAGTTGCCCCAGAGCCGGGGAGCTGTTTTTT	CASCPRAGELFF
.	TRBV7-2	TRBJ2-1	.	TGTGCCAGCAGCCCTCAGGCCCCTTCCGATGAGCAGTTCTTC	CASSPQAPSDEQFF
.	TRBV28	TRBJ1-5	.	TGTGCCAGCAGCCCCGACACTAGCAATCAGCCCCAGCATTTT	CASSPDTSNQPQHF
TRBD2	TRBV11-2	TRBJ2-1	.	TGTGCCAGCAGCTTCCTAGCGGGGGGCATGGATGAGCAGTTCTTC	CASSFLAGGMDEQFF
TRBD1	TRBV6-6	TRBJ1-4	once	TGTGCCAGCAGCCGATCGAAACAGGGGGGTGAAAAACTGTTTTTT	CASSRSKQGGEKLFF
.	TRBV20-1	TRBJ2-7	.	TGCAGTGCTAGTAACTACGTCTCCTGGGGCGACAACGAGCAGTACTTC	CSASNYVSWGDNEQYF
TRBD2	TRBV7-2	TRBJ2-1	.	TGTGCCAGCAGCTACTTGACTAGCGGGAGTTACAATGAGCAGTTCTTC	CASSYLTSGSYNEQFF
.	TRBV5-1	TRBJ2-5	few	TGCGCCAGCAGCCCCCGACAGCAAGAGACCCAGTACTTC	CASSPRQQETQYF
.	TRBV2	TRBJ1-3	.	TGTGCCAGCAGTGAAAATGGGGCGGCTGGAAACACCATATATTTT	CASSENGAAGNTIYF
.	TRBV27	TRBJ1-2	.	TGTGCCAGCAGTCGGTGGGGGATGGGTAACTATGGCTACACCTTC	CASSRWGMGNYGYTF
TRBD2	TRBV7-3	TRBJ2-2	few	TGTGCCAGCAGCTACGGACTAGACGGGGAGCTGTTTTTT	CASSYGLDGELFF
TRBD1	TRBV5-1	TRBJ2-3	.	TGCGCCAGCAGCTTCGGACAGGGGGCCGCAGATACGCAGTATTTT	CASSFGQGAADTQYF
.	TRBV24-1	TRBJ1-1	.	TGTGCCACCAGTGACCAAAACACTGAAGCTTTCTTT	CATSDQNTEAFF
.	TRBV27	TRBJ1-5	.	TGTGCCAGCAGTGAGAGGACAGCGAGCTATCAGCCCCAGCATTTT	CASSERTASYQPQHF
TRBD2	TRBV7-2	TRBJ2-1	once	TGTGCCAGCAGCCCGCCGGGCGGGGGGCTCTACAATGAGCAGTTCTTC	CASSPPGGGLYNEQFF
TRBD1	TRBV6-5	TRBJ1-2	once	TGTGCCAGCAGAACAGGGGGATACTATGGCTACACCTTC	CASRTGGYYGYTF
.	TRBV28	TRBJ1-5	.	TGTGCCAGCAGGGCAGGGAACCAGCCCCAGCATTTT	CASRAGNQPQHF
.	TRBV2	TRBJ1-1	once	TGTGCCAGCTTGCTGATGGGGAACACTGAAGCTTTCTTT	CASLLMGNTEAFF
TRBD2	TRBV6-5	TRBJ2-1	.	TGTGCCAGCAGTTACTCGACGGGGGGAAATGAGCAGTTCTTC	CASSYSTGGNEQFF
.	TRBV28	TRBJ1-2	.	TGTGCCAGCATGAGACAGGAAAACTATGGCTACACCTTC	CASMRQENYGYTF
.	TRBV6-6	TRBJ1-2	.	TGTGCCAGCAGTAAGGGACATCAAAACTATGGCTACACCTTC	CASSKGHQNYGYTF
.	TRBV7-8	TRBJ2-1	once	TGTGCCAGCAGCCCGGGGAGCACAGAGCAGTTCTTC	CASSPGSTEQFF
.	TRBV7-2	TRBJ2-1	once	TGTGCCAGCAGCCCGCTATGGGGTTATGAGCAGTTCTTC	CASSPLWGYEQFF
.	TRBV7-2	TRBJ1-2	.	TGTGCCAGCAGCTTACCCGGGACATCCGGCTACACCTTC	CASSLPGTSGYTF
.	TRBV11-3	TRBJ2-2	.	TGTGCCAGCAGCTCGGTAGGCCGGGGCACCGGGGAGCTGTTTTTT	CASSSVGRGTGELFF
.	TRBV6-5	TRBJ1-4	.	TGTGCCAGCAGCGCACAGGCATTAAATGAAAAACTGTTTTTT	CASSAQALNEKLFF
.	TRBV7-8	TRBJ1-2	.	TGTGCCAGCAGCGCCCGGTGGGGTAATACTAACTATGGCTACACCTTC	CASSARWGNTNYGYTF
.	TRBV7-2	TRBJ2-7	.	TGTGCCAGCAGCTTAGACCAGTACGAGCAGTACTTC	CASSLDQYEQYF